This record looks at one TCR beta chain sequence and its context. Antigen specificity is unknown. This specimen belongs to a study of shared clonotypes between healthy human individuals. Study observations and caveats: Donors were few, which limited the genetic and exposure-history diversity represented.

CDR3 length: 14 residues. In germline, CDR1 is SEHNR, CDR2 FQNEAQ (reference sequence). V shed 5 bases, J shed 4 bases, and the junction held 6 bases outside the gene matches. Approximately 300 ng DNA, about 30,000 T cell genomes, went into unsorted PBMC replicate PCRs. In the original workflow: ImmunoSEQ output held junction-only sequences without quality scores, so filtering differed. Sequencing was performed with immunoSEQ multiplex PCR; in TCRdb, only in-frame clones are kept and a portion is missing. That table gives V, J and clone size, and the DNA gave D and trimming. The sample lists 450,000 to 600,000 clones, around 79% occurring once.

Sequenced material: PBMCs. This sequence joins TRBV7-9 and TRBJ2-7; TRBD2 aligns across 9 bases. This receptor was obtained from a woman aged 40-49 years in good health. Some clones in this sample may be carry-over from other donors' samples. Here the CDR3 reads CASSPGTSSYEQYF. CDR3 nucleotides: TGTGCCAGCAGCCCCGGGACTAGCAGTTACGAGCAGTACTTC. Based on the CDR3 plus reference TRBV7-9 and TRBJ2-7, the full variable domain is DTGVSQNPRHKITKRGQNVTFRCDPISEHNRLYWYRQTLGQGPEFLTYFQNEAQLEKSRLLSDRFSAERPKGSFSTLEIQRTEQGDSAMYLCASSPGTSSYEQYFGPGTRLTVT.